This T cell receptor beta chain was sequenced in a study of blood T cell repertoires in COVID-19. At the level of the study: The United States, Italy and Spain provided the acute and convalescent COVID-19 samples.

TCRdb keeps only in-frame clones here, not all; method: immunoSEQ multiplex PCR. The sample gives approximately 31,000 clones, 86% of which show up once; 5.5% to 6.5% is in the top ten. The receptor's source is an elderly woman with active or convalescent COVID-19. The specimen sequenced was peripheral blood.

The CDR3 DNA reads as TGTGCCAGCAGTTACGGGTGGGGGGAGTATGGCTACACCTTC. Residues: CASSYGWGEYGYTF. This chain joins TRBV6-5 and TRBJ1-2, with D perhaps matching TRBD1 (5 bases). Trimming removed 2 bases from V and 5 bases from J, with 12 bases in between. This CDR3 region has 14 residues. Per germline, CDR1 MNHEY and CDR2 SVGAGI.